The 14 T cell receptor beta chains in this list originate from one sample, sequenced in a study of CD8 T cells in ankylosing spondylitis. General study points: The study identified a TCR beta motif of several highly homologous variants that appeared characteristic of ankylosing spondylitis blood.

MiXCR, run by TCRdb on the 5' RACE reads, gives a single entry per CDR3 protein. The table shows around 130,000 distinct CDR3 sequences, with roughly 18% occurring only once. Their specific antigens are unknown. The sequenced sample consisted of blood, either unsorted or a sorted T cell fraction (not recorded which). Every receptor here comes from a male donor with ankylosing spondylitis.

There are a few counts of this clonotype. The chain links TRBV4-1 to TRBJ2-7; 9 nucleotides agree with TRBD2. With V trimmed by 3 bases and J by 5 bases, 8 bases remained unmatched. The germline gives CDR1 MGHRA, CDR2 YSYEKL. The CDR3 consists of 15 residues. The CDR3 protein is CASSQRSGRSDEQYF. In DNA, the CDR3 is TGCGCCAGCAGCCAGAGAAGCGGGAGGAGCGACGAGCAGTACTTC.

V gene TRBV7-9 combines with J gene TRBJ2-7; D may be TRBD2 (6 bases). Per germline, CDR1 SEHNR and CDR2 FQNEAQ (reference sequence). The CDR3 length is 13 residues. V was clipped by 5 bases and J by 7 bases, with 15 bases between them. CDR3 nucleotide sequence: TGTGCCAGCAGCGAAAGGGACTCGTTGGAGCAGTACTTC. It yields the protein CASSERDSLEQYF.

This clonotype was seen more than once but under ten times. The chain is built from TRBV20-1 and TRBJ2-1; D is uncertain. The CDR3 is 12 residues long. V gave up 0 bases and J gave up 9 bases, with 9 bases separating them. Germline CDR1 and CDR2: DFQATT and SNEGSKA (reference sequence). The CDR3 loop reads CSARDVNTEQFF. The CDR3 DNA sequence: TGCAGTGCTAGAGATGTTAACACTGAGCAGTTCTTC.

This clonotype was found a few times. The CDR3, as DNA: TGTGCCAGTAGCTCCCTGTGGGATTCCTACGAGCAGTACTTC. As protein: CASSSLWDSYEQYF. This rearrangement joins TRBV19 to TRBJ2-7; unclear D gene. Germline V gives CDR1 LNHDA, CDR2 SQIVND (reference sequence). The CDR3 extends over 14 amino acids. Trimming stripped 6 bases from V and 1 base from J, with 13 bases between.

The rearrangement joins TRBV6-4 to TRBJ2-5; possibly TRBD2 for D (6 bases). The CDR3 sequence is 15 residues long. In germline, CDR1 is MRHNA, CDR2 SNTAGT. Trimming removed 3 bases at V and 4 bases at J, with 15 bases between. CDR3 in amino acids: CASSESGRDGETQYF. The CDR3 coding sequence is TGTGCCAGCAGTGAGAGCGGGCGGGATGGAGAGACCCAGTACTTC.

This clonotype has ten or more counts. Written as DNA, the CDR3 is TGTGCCAGCAGTTCCCTCAACACCGGGGAGCTGTTTTTT. This codes for CASSSLNTGELFF. This sequence joins TRBV27 and TRBJ2-2; D gene uncertain. The CDR3 totals 13 residues. The germline V gene encodes CDR1 MNHEY and CDR2 SMNVEV (reference sequence). V was trimmed by 4 bases and J by 2 bases, leaving 5 bases between them.

The V gene is TRBV6-2 or TRBV6-3, the J gene TRBJ2-3; D is uncertain. The CDR3 extends over 13 amino acids. Per the germline V gene, CDR1 is MNHEY and CDR2 is SVGEGT. V was cut by 6 bases and J by 1 base, with 8 bases left in between. The CDR3 DNA is TGTGCCAGCAGCCTCTATGGCACAGATACGCAGTATTTT. Protein sequence: CASSLYGTDTQYF.

J is TRBJ1-6 and V is TRBV6-1, with 8 bases lining up with TRBD1. Trimming removed 5 bases from V and 7 bases from J; junction bases left unmatched: 13. Germline CDR1 reads MNHNS; CDR2 reads SASEGT. The CDR3 runs to 17 residues. This CDR3 reads CASSPGQDPSENSPLHF. Here the CDR3 DNA reads TGTGCCAGCAGTCCGGGACAGGACCCTTCGGAAAATTCACCCCTCCACTTT.

The chain combines TRBV4-1 with TRBJ2-7; maybe TRBD1 (6 bases). The CDR3 consists of 15 residues. With 0 bases removed from V and 0 bases from J, the gap between germline ends came to 9 bases. In germline, CDR1 is MGHRA, CDR2 YSYEKL. The CDR3 here is CASSQEDSYSYEQYF. For the CDR3, the DNA is TGCGCCAGCAGCCAAGAGGACAGTTACTCCTACGAGCAGTACTTC.

In its sample, this clonotype is medium-sized. This chain connects TRBV20-1 to TRBJ2-3, with TRBD2 matching over 10 bases. V shed 0 bases, J shed 4 bases, and the junction held 7 bases outside the gene matches. Germline V CDR1 and CDR2: DFQATT, SNEGSKA (reference sequence). The CDR3 loop spans 16 amino acids. CDR3 residues: CSARDGLAGDADTQYF. CDR3 nucleotides: TGCAGTGCTAGAGATGGCCTAGCGGGAGACGCAGATACGCAGTATTTT.

In nucleotides, the CDR3 is TGTGCCAGCAGCAAAAGGACAGGGGAGGAGACCGAGCAGTACTTC. It is translated as CASSKRTGEETEQYF. The V gene is TRBV7-9, the J gene TRBJ2-7; 9 bases match TRBD1. CDR3 length equals 15 residues. V lost 5 bases to trimming and J lost 6 bases; unmatched junction nucleotides: 11. Germline V gene lookup returns CDR1 SEHNR and CDR2 FQNEAQ (reference sequence).

This clonotype has just a few counts. V gene TRBV2 combines with J gene TRBJ2-2; TRBD1 is a possible D gene (5 bases). The germline V gene has CDR1 SNHLY and CDR2 FYNNEI. This CDR3 spans 15 amino acids. The V and J ends lost 5 bases and 1 base respectively, with 11 bases between them. The CDR3 region has the DNA TGTGCCAGCAGTCCTTTTGACAGGAACACCGGGGAGCTGTTTTTT. It is translated as CASSPFDRNTGELFF.

Many counts were recorded for this clonotype. The V gene is TRBV20-1, the J gene TRBJ1-6; maybe TRBD1 (6 bases). This CDR3 contains 15 residues. Looked up from germline, CDR1 is DFQATT and CDR2 is SNEGSKA (reference sequence). Trimming removed 3 bases from V and 7 bases from J, with 16 bases in between. CDR3 residues: CSARGTGKENSPLHF. DNA of the CDR3: TGCAGTGCTAGGGGTACAGGGAAAGAGAATTCACCCCTCCACTTT.

The table lists this clonotype with a few counts. The chain recombines TRBV20-1 with TRBJ1-1, with TRBD1 matching 7 bases. CDR1 is DFQATT, CDR2 SNEGSKA, per germline (reference sequence). This CDR3 has 13 residues. After removal of 7 bases from V and 1 base from J, the junction contained 6 bases not matched to a gene. The CDR3 nucleotides are TGCAGTGTCCGAGACAGGGAGAACACTGAAGCTTTCTTT. It specifies CSVRDRENTEAFF.